This T cell receptor (beta chain) comes out of a study of patients and donors after allogeneic stem cell transplantation. TCRdb processed the RT-PCR reads anew with MiXCR; each CDR3 protein has one entry. The sample carries 90,000 to 130,000 distinct CDR3 sequences, 35% recorded once. V shed 1 base and J shed 6 bases, with 13 bases lying between them. The CDR3 is made up of 15 amino acids. Germline loops: CDR1 SGDLS, CDR2 YYNGEE. The source material was blood, either unsorted or a sorted T cell fraction (not recorded which). The V and J genes are TRBV9 and TRBJ1-4; D might be TRBD1 (5 bases). The source of this sequence is a human donor who was either an allogeneic HSCT recipient or a stem cell or donor lymphocyte infusion donor (not recorded which). It is not recorded whose cells these are; they may come from a transplant donor. CDR3 coding DNA: TGTGCCAGCAGCGTATTCCGGGACGGGGATGAAAAACTGTTTTTT. Translating it yields CASSVFRDGDEKLFF.